This T cell receptor beta chain was captured by sequencing in a study of patients and donors after allogeneic stem cell transplantation. A single record per CDR3 protein comes from TCRdb applying MiXCR to the RT-PCR reads. The table shows 15,000 to 20,000 distinct CDR3 sequences, with 4.5% to 6% occurring only once. This CDR3 comprises 14 residues. The germline V gene has CDR1 MDHEN and CDR2 SYDVKM. Deletions cut 8 bases from V and 1 base from J, with 13 bases between. The specimen was blood, either unsorted or a sorted T cell fraction (not recorded which). This TCR derives from a human donor who was either an allogeneic HSCT recipient or a stem cell or donor lymphocyte infusion donor (not recorded which). It is not recorded whose cells these are; they may come from a transplant donor. V and J are TRBV28 and TRBJ2-3; a possible D gene is TRBD1 (6 bases). The CDR3, as DNA: TGTGCCAGCCGCCGGACAGCCGGCACAGATACGCAGTATTTT. This sequence encodes CASRRTAGTDTQYF. The variable domain in full, completed from reference TRBV28 and TRBJ2-3, reads DVKVTQSSRYLVKRTGEKVFLECVQDMDHENMFWYRQDPGLGLRLIYFSYDVKMKEKGDIPEGYSVSREKKERFSLILESASTNQTSMYLCASRRTAGTDTQYFGPGTRLTVL.